These T cell receptor beta chains were read from a single sample in a study of T cell changes during pregnancy in multiple sclerosis. Only in-frame clones appear in the TCRdb table, and some are missing; sequencing was by immunoSEQ multiplex PCR. The sample lists about 61,000 clones; more than 80% were seen once. The sequences come from peripheral blood, collected in the first trimester of pregnancy. The receptors were sampled from a female donor in good health, enrolled as a control in a pregnancy study. CDR3s include the opening cysteine and the closing phenylalanine or tryptophan. The D gene is left open where the match is weak. Clone size, where shown, is once, few, many, or a class for clones that have expanded.

TRBJ2-7,-,-,TRBV11-2,TGTGCCAGCAGCTACGCTGACATCGGGGTAGAGCAGTACTTC,CASSYADIGVEQYF
TRBJ2-3,-,-,TRBV7-2,TGTGCCAGCAGTATCCTACCACGTGGAGATACGCAGTATTTT,CASSILPRGDTQYF
TRBJ2-1,-,-,TRBV14,TGTGCCAGCAGCACGCAGACAGTCTGGGGAATATACAATGAGCAGTTCTTC,CASSTQTVWGIYNEQFF
TRBJ2-4,few,TRBD2,TRBV7-2,TGTGCCAGCAGCTTAGCAACTAGCGCAACCAAAAACATTCAGTACTTC,CASSLATSATKNIQYF
TRBJ1-1,-,TRBD1,TRBV6-6,TGTGCCAGCAGCCCCAGGGGGCACAACACTGAAGCTTTCTTT,CASSPRGHNTEAFF
TRBJ2-5,-,-,TRBV11-2,TGTGCCAGCAGCACCATCGCGGAGACCCAGTACTTC,CASSTIAETQYF
TRBJ2-7,-,-,TRBV7-3,TGTGCCAGCAGCTTAAACAAGGGGCCCTACGAGCAGTACTTC,CASSLNKGPYEQYF
TRBJ1-2,-,-,TRBV9,TGTGCCAGCAGCTCGACTACCATTGTACGTGGTTACACCTTC,CASSSTTIVRGYTF
TRBJ2-7,few,TRBD1,TRBV4-3,TGCGCCAGCAGCCCTCCGGGACAGGGCCACTACGAGCAGTACTTC,CASSPPGQGHYEQYF
TRBJ2-7,once,-,TRBV7-8,TGTGCCAGCAGCTTAGCGAGGCCGTCCGAGCAGTACTTC,CASSLARPSEQYF
TRBJ1-2,few,-,TRBV2,TGTGCCAGCAGTACCCCCCCGGGAGGCTACACCTTC,CASSTPPGGYTF
TRBJ1-5,-,-,TRBV19,TGTGCCAGTAGTAGGACATGGGATAGCAATCAGCCCCAGCATTTT,CASSRTWDSNQPQHF
TRBJ2-1,once,-,TRBV5-1,TGCGCCAGCAGCTTGCGGAGGGAATACAATGAGCAGTTCTTC,CASSLRREYNEQFF
TRBJ1-2,-,-,TRBV4-2,TGTGCCAGCAGCCAAGAGGGGGCGGCCTATGGCTACACCTTC,CASSQEGAAYGYTF
TRBJ2-5,-,TRBD1,TRBV6-5,TGTGCCAGCACCTCAGGACAGGGCTATCAAGAGACCCAGTACTTC,CASTSGQGYQETQYF
TRBJ2-2,few,-,TRBV5-4,TGTGCCAGCAGGGGGGGCACCGGGGAGCTGTTTTTT,CASRGGTGELFF
TRBJ1-4,-,-,TRBV15,TGTGCCACCAGCAGAGCCCAAGGGCGGGGAAATATAGCAACTAATGAAAAACTGTTTTTT,CATSRAQGRGNIATNEKLFF
TRBJ1-2,-,-,TRBV27,TGTGCCAGCAGTTTAACCCCCACCGGCGGGAGTCATAACTATGGCTACACCTTC,CASSLTPTGGSHNYGYTF
TRBJ1-5,-,-,TRBV6-5,TGTGCCAGCAGCCTGGTGGCAGGACAGAATCAGCCCCAGCATTTT,CASSLVAGQNQPQHF
TRBJ1-2,-,TRBD1,TRBV4-1,TGCGACGCCCAGAAGGGCAGGGGGTATGGCTACACCTTC,CDAQKGRGYGYTF
TRBJ2-3,-,TRBD2,TRBV9,TGTGCCAGCAGCCCCGGGACTAGCAGCCGCACAGATACGCAGTATTTT,CASSPGTSSRTDTQYF
TRBJ1-1,-,TRBD1,TRBV9,TGTGCCAGCAGCGCCCCCAAGGGACAGCCCAACACTGAAGCTTTCTTT,CASSAPKGQPNTEAFF
TRBJ1-2,-,-,TRBV27,TGTGCCAGCAGGACTCCGGGAGATCCCTATGGCTACACCTTC,CASRTPGDPYGYTF
TRBJ1-4,-,-,TRBV19,TGTGCCAGTAGTATAGATCCCAACCTAGTTGCAACTAATGAAAAACTGTTTTTT,CASSIDPNLVATNEKLFF
TRBJ1-3,-,TRBD1,TRBV19,TGTGCCAGTAGTACCACAGGGGGAATAAGAAACACCATATATTTT,CASSTTGGIRNTIYF
TRBJ2-7,-,TRBD1,TRBV29-1,TGCAGCGTACGACAGGGGTTCTTTTACGAGCAGTACTTC,CSVRQGFFYEQYF
TRBJ1-2,few,-,TRBV5-4,TGTGCCAGCAGCCCACAACAACAGTCCTATGGCTACACCTTC,CASSPQQQSYGYTF
TRBJ2-6,-,TRBD1,TRBV4-3,TGCGCCAGCAGCCAAGATTACAGGACAGGGGGCGGCCCCGCTCTTTGGGCCAACGTCCTGACTTTC,CASSQDYRTGGGPALWANVLTF
TRBJ1-1,once,-,TRBV7-2,TGTGCCAGCAGCTTAGACAGGGCAGCGAACACTGAAGCTTTCTTT,CASSLDRAANTEAFF
TRBJ2-7,few,TRBD2,TRBV11-3,TGTGCCAGCGGACTAGTGGCCTACGAGCAGTACTTC,CASGLVAYEQYF
TRBJ1-2,-,-,TRBV10-3,TGTGCCGCAACAGGGAATGCTAACTATGGCTACACCTTC,CAATGNANYGYTF
TRBJ1-2,-,TRBD1,TRBV30,TGTGCCTGGAGTGTACAGGGGAGCTATGGCTACACCTTC,CAWSVQGSYGYTF
TRBJ1-1,-,-,TRBV5-6,TGTGCCAGCAGCTTGGCCAACGGGAACACTGAAGCTTTCTTT,CASSLANGNTEAFF
TRBJ2-5,-,-,TRBV7-3,TGTGCCAGCAGCCCCCCAGGGTCCGAAGAGACCCAGTACTTC,CASSPPGSEETQYF
TRBJ1-1,-,TRBD1,TRBV10-3,TGTGCCATCAGCCGGGACAGTGAAGCTTTCTTT,CAISRDSEAFF
TRBJ2-4,-,TRBD2,TRBV7-8,TGTGCCAGCAGTCCGACCGGGGGGGCACACAACATTCAGTACTTC,CASSPTGGAHNIQYF
TRBJ1-1,-,-,TRBV6-5,TGTGCCAGCAGTTACGGAGGGGGGGCTAAGGCTGAAGCTTTCTTT,CASSYGGGAKAEAFF
TRBJ2-1,-,-,TRBV11-1,TGTGCCAGCAGCTTAGCGGGGGGGCGTAACAATGAGCAGTTCTTC,CASSLAGGRNNEQFF
TRBJ2-1,-,-,TRBV9,TGTGCCAGCAGCAACCGACTCCAAACCGGGGAGCAGTTCTTC,CASSNRLQTGEQFF
TRBJ1-2,once,-,TRBV7-2,TGTGCCAGCAGCTTAGATACAGGGATCCGCTACACCTTC,CASSLDTGIRYTF
TRBJ1-6,-,-,TRBV6-4,TGTGCCAGCAGTGACGGCGGTAATTCACCCCTCCACTTT,CASSDGGNSPLHF
TRBJ1-1,-,TRBD1,TRBV4-1,TGCGCCAGCAGCCAAGAACCGACAGGGGTGAACACTGAAGCTTTCTTT,CASSQEPTGVNTEAFF
TRBJ1-6,once,-,TRBV5-1,TGCGCCAGCAGCTTGGAGGGGGGGAATTCACCCCTCCACTTT,CASSLEGGNSPLHF
TRBJ2-1,-,-,TRBV4-2,TGTGCCAGCAGCCAAGGCTCCAGTAGCGGCGCCTACAATGAGCAGTTCTTC,CASSQGSSSGAYNEQFF
TRBJ2-5,-,TRBD2,TRBV5-1,TGCGCCAACTCACTAGCGGGGGGCCCTCAAGAGACCCAGTACTTC,CANSLAGGPQETQYF
TRBJ1-1,-,-,TRBV27,TGTGCCAGCAGTTTATCGATGGGCCCGAACACTGAAGCTTTCTTT,CASSLSMGPNTEAFF
TRBJ2-1,-,TRBD1,TRBV5-1,TGCGCCAGCAGCTTGGGGACAGGGGGCTCTCTAAGCTCCTACAATGAGCAGTTCTTC,CASSLGTGGSLSSYNEQFF
TRBJ1-1,-,TRBD1,TRBV10-3,TGTGCCATCACCAATACAGGGGTAAGGACTGAAGCTTTCTTT,CAITNTGVRTEAFF
TRBJ2-7,-,-,TRBV9,TGTGCCAGCAGCCCCGGGAGCTACGAGCAGTACTTC,CASSPGSYEQYF
TRBJ2-7,-,TRBD2,TRBV6-6,TGTGCCAGCAGTTACACCCGCGGGGGGGTAGGCGACGAGCAGTACTTC,CASSYTRGGVGDEQYF
TRBJ2-3,-,TRBD2,TRBV4-1,TGCGCCAGCAGCCCCGGGGGGAGCACAGATACGCAGTATTTT,CASSPGGSTDTQYF
TRBJ1-5,-,-,TRBV29-1,TGCAGCCCGAGGGAAGGGAATCAGCCCCAGCATTTT,CSPREGNQPQHF
TRBJ2-5,-,-,TRBV30,TGTGCCTGGACCAAAGGCGGGACCCAGTACTTC,CAWTKGGTQYF
TRBJ2-7,-,-,TRBV18,TGTGCCAGCTCACCAAACAGCTACGAGCAGTACTTC,CASSPNSYEQYF
TRBJ2-1,-,TRBD2,TRBV2,TGTGCCAGCAGCCGACGGGCGGGGGAAATTGAGCAGTTCTTC,CASSRRAGEIEQFF
TRBJ1-4,-,-,TRBV4-1,TGCGCCAGCAGCCGAGGGATTGGTGAAAAACTGTTTTTT,CASSRGIGEKLFF
TRBJ2-3,-,TRBD2,TRBV6-1,TGTGCCAGCGGACTAGCGGCACCCACAGATACGCAGTATTTT,CASGLAAPTDTQYF
TRBJ2-7,-,-,TRBV2,TGTGCCAGCAGTGTAATAGTTTACGAGCAGTACTTC,CASSVIVYEQYF
TRBJ1-5,-,-,TRBV7-2,TGTGCCAGCAGCTTGGGCGATTATAGCAATCAGCCCCAGCATTTT,CASSLGDYSNQPQHF